This T cell receptor beta chain was profiled in a study of shared clonotypes between healthy human individuals. CDR3 length: 12 amino acids. Between the trimmed V and J ends, which lost 7 bases and 5 bases, there was a span of 14 bases. Germline V lookup: CDR1 SQVTM, CDR2 ANQGSEA. This clone appeared a few times. Antigen: not known. Notes on the study in general: Clonotype sharing among donors, it was expected, would be affected by sequencing depth.

Each sorted subset replicate got 200 ng genomic DNA, roughly 30,000 genomes. Clones were read by immunoSEQ multiplex PCR, and TCRdb kept only the in-frame ones, dropping some. Of about 1 million clones listed, 70% to 80% are singletons. All participating donors were Caucasian adults from Nashville, Tennessee. The investigators split CD4+ cells into a CD45RA+ naive subset and a CD45RA-negative memory subset. What was sequenced was memory CD4+ T cells sorted from blood. Subset indicated: CD45RA-negative fraction. This clonotype originated in a man between 18 and 35 years old in good health. J is TRBJ1-1 and V is TRBV29-1; D is perhaps TRBD1 (5 bases). Here the CDR3 reads CSGNPGKTEAFF. The DNA for the CDR3 is TGCAGCGGAAATCCAGGGAAAACTGAAGCTTTCTTT.